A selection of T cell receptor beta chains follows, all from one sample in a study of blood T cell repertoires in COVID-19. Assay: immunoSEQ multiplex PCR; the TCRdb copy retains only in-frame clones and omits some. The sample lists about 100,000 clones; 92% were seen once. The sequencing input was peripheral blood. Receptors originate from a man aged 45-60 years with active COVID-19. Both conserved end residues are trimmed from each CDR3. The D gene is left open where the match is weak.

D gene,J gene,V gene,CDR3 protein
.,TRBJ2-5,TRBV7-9,ASSRRETQY
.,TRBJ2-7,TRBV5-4,ASSLFLEREQY
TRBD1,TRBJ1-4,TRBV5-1,ASSRQGDSTNEKLF
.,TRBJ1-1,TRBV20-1,SASRGGTTEAF
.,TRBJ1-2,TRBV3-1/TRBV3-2,ASSQDVGVYGYT
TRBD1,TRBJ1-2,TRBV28,ASSPSGQGGYGYT
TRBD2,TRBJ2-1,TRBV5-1,ASSFSGRASNEQF
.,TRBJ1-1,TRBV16,ASGWGGQAF
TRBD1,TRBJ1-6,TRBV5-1,ASRAGTGNSPLH
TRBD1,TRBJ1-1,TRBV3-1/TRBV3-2,ASSQSGGSEDTEAF
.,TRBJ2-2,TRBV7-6,ASSGSFTGELF
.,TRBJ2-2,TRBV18,ASSADKNTGELF
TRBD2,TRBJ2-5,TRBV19,ASSIASGSRKTQY
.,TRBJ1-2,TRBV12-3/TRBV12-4,ASSSTGYGYT
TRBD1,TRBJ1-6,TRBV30,AWRGGTANNSPLH
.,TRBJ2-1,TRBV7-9,ASSPTGRAAHNEQF
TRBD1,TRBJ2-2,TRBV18,ASSPRTGSVNTGELF
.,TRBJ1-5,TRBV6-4,ASSAGPREPQH
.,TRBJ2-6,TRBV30,AWSKVADGANVLT
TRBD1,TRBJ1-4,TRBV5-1,ASSLSGGTKNEKLF
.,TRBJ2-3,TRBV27,ASSFGRDFTDTQY
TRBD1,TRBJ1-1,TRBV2,ASSDETGSYGTAEAF
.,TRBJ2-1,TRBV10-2,ASSESYGVYNEQF
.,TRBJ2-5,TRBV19,ASSAGSQETQY
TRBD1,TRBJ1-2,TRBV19,ASSTTGEAGNYGYT
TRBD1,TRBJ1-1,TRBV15,ATSNPGQRTEAF
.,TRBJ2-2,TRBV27,ASGQLANTGELF
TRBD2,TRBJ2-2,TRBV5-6,ASSLVLAGGGAGELF
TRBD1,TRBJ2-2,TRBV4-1,ASSQASGGGELF
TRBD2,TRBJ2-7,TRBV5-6,ASSLRGLAQDEQY
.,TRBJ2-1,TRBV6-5,ASSYSNRNEQF
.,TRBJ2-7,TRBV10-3,AISETYYEQY
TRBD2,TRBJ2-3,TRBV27,ASSFGGGRDTQY
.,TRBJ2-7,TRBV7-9,ASSPGPEGEQY
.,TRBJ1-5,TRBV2,ASRGAAHSNQPQH
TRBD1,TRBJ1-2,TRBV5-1,ASSLPPGQGYYGYT
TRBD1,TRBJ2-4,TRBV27,ASNKDRGHKRAKNIQY
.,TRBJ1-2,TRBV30,AWRPLRGGKYGYT
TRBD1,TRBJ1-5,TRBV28,ASSWGQGANQPQH
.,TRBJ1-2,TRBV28,ASSRNKYGYT
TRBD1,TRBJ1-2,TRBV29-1,SVRDGTVTNYGYT